One sample yielded the 13 T cell receptor beta chains listed below, sequenced in a study of cytomegalovirus exposure and HLA in healthy donors (dated by TCRdb to 2016 to 2017). The protocol used for the library was the immunoSEQ multiplex PCR assay. For the multiplex PCR, a mixture combining 60 forward primers for TCR Vbeta segments and 13 reverse primers for TCR Jbeta segments was used. The clones in this table, taken by TCRdb from immuneACCESS, are in-frame only. Not every clone is retained; where verified, under half of the shortfall comes from an unresolved V gene, and the cause of the rest is unknown. The sample table contains 180,000 or so clones; only one count was recorded for 65% to 85% of them. 1.3% to 1.5% of the sample is taken by the ten largest. The sample comprised PBMCs. These receptors were obtained from a girl aged 10-17 years in good health and CMV-seropositive.

The rearrangement uses TRBV7-2 and TRBJ1-5; possible D gene TRBD1, 5 bases. The CDR3 contains 15 residues. Per the germline V gene, CDR1 is SGHTA and CDR2 is FQGNSA. V dropped 3 bases and J dropped 3 bases, with 12 bases sitting between them. The chain's CDR3 is CASSFDGHLNQPQHF. The CDR3 nucleotides are TGTGCCAGCAGCTTCGACGGACACCTCAATCAGCCCCAGCATTTT.

This chain joins TRBV5-5 and TRBJ1-1; D is unclear. Germline V gene data show CDR1 as SGHKS and CDR2 as YYEKEE (reference sequence). This CDR3 has 15 residues. V gave up 0 bases and J gave up 4 bases, with 13 bases separating them. CDR3 region: CASSLGLSLGTEAFF. The DNA of the CDR3 is TGTGCCAGCAGCTTGGGTCTTAGCCTGGGCACTGAAGCTTTCTTT.

The chain employs TRBV6-6 and TRBJ2-7, with TRBD1 identical over 10 bases. V shed 0 bases and J 4 bases; nucleotides not matched to a gene: 6. The CDR3 is 16 amino acids. Germline values: CDR1 MNHNY, CDR2 SVGAGI (reference sequence). The CDR3 region is CASSYSPGQGEYEQYF. CDR3 bases: TGTGCCAGCAGTTACTCGCCTGGACAGGGGGAATACGAGCAGTACTTC.

The chain employs TRBV4-3 and TRBJ2-1, with D perhaps matching TRBD1 (5 bases). Germline loops: CDR1 LGHNA, CDR2 YSLEER. The CDR3 runs 14 residues. Trimming left V 1 base short and J 7 bases short, with 11 bases between. This CDR3 is CASSQGGRANEQFF. Here the CDR3 DNA reads TGCGCCAGCAGCCAAGGGGGCAGGGCTAATGAGCAGTTCTTC.

This clone appeared once. The rearrangement joins TRBV19 to TRBJ2-1, with TRBD2 identical over 7 bases. The CDR3 is 15 amino acids. CDR1 LNHDA and CDR2 SQIVND come from the germline V gene (reference sequence). The V segment lost 7 bases and the J segment 8 bases; nucleotides outside the gene matches: 14. CDR3 sequence (DNA): TGTGCCAGTACGCCCGCTAGCGGACGAACCTATGAGCAGTTCTTC. The encoded protein is CASTPASGRTYEQFF.

The chain employs TRBV27 and TRBJ2-1; 8 bases are shared with TRBD2. Trimming at V came to 5 bases and at J to 7 bases, leaving 16 bases not matched to a gene. The CDR3 extends over 17 amino acids. Looked up from germline, CDR1 is MNHEY and CDR2 is SMNVEV (reference sequence). CDR3 loop: CASSKETLAGFLNEQFF. Here the CDR3 DNA reads TGTGCCAGCAGTAAAGAGACGTTAGCGGGGTTTTTAAATGAGCAGTTCTTC.

The count of this clone is one. The chain carries TRBV18 and TRBJ2-7; 9 bases are a match to TRBD2. This CDR3 region has 13 residues. The germline V gene encodes CDR1 KGHSH and CDR2 LQKENI. Germline trimming cut 6 bases from V and 3 bases from J; bases unmatched to any gene: 3. CDR3 sequence: CASSETSGYEQYF. CDR3 coding DNA: TGTGCCAGCTCCGAGACTAGCGGCTACGAGCAGTACTTC.

This rearrangement joins TRBV15 to TRBJ2-1, with D possibly matching TRBD2 (6 bases). Trimming took off 0 bases at V and 6 bases at J, with 12 bases between the two ends. Germline assignment: CDR1 LNHNV and CDR2 YYDKDF (reference sequence). This CDR3 spans 15 amino acids. CDR3 sequence (DNA): TGTGCCACCAGCAGAGATCACGGGAGTAGCAATGAGCAGTTCTTC. It yields the protein CATSRDHGSSNEQFF.

The chain couples TRBV5-1 to TRBJ2-1; D is unresolved. Germline CDR1 is SGHRS and CDR2 is YFSETQ. CDR3 size: 15 residues. Trimming left V 0 bases short and J 2 bases short, with 9 bases between. The CDR3, as DNA: TGCGCCAGCAGCTTGGCGACATCTGCCTACAATGAGCAGTTCTTC. It translates to CASSLATSAYNEQFF.

This clone was counted between two and nine times. The rearrangement uses TRBV9 and TRBJ2-3; 7 bases fit TRBD2. The J segment lost 3 bases and the V segment lost 3 bases, leaving 7 bases of the junction unmatched. This CDR3 has 15 amino acids. In germline, CDR1 is SGDLS, CDR2 YYNGEE. CDR3 loop: CASSERGVVTDTQYF. The CDR3, as DNA: TGTGCCAGCAGCGAACGGGGGGTGGTGACAGATACGCAGTATTTT.

The chain is built from TRBV7-9 and TRBJ2-3; TRBD2 agrees at 13 bases. The germline V gene encodes CDR1 SEHNR and CDR2 FQNEAQ (reference sequence). Trimming removed 3 bases from V and 1 base from J; junction bases left unmatched: 7. CDR3 length: 18 residues. CDR3 sequence: CASSLWTSGSWGTDTQYF. CDR3 in DNA: TGTGCCAGCAGCTTGTGGACTAGCGGGAGTTGGGGCACAGATACGCAGTATTTT.

The chain is built from TRBV7-9 and TRBJ2-3, with 14 bases aligning to TRBD2. V lost 1 base and J lost 2; bases outside the gene matches: 8. The V gene's germline CDR1 is SEHNR and CDR2 FQNEAQ (reference sequence). CDR3 size: 19 residues. The CDR3 spells CASSLGVATSGRVTDTQYF. CDR3 in DNA: TGTGCCAGCAGCTTAGGCGTCGCGACTAGCGGGAGGGTCACAGATACGCAGTATTTT.

This clone was seen a few times. The chain uses TRBV7-2 and TRBJ2-5, with a possible D match to TRBD2 (6 bases). Trimming removed 5 bases at V and 2 bases at J, with 15 bases between. The CDR3 length is 15 residues. CDR1 is SGHTA, CDR2 FQGNSA, per germline. The CDR3 is CASSPGSGDQETQYF. CDR3 nucleotides: TGTGCCAGCAGCCCCGGGAGTGGGGATCAAGAGACCCAGTACTTC.